This TCR beta chain was retrieved from a study of shared T cell receptors in the human thymus. This CDR3 is built from 13 residues. CDR1 is MGHRA and CDR2 is YSYEKL in the germline V gene. V lost 1 base and J 8 bases, leaving 11 bases between the germline ends. Profiling relied on immunoSEQ multiplex PCR, and the TCRdb table lists in-frame clones only, not all of them. The sample contains over 60,000 clones, around 96% of which appear only once. The sequencing input was thymocytes. This TCR came from a human donor. The chain links TRBV4-1 to TRBJ1-2; the D gene is possibly TRBD1 (6 bases). Here the CDR3 reads CASSQAPGGGYTF. The CDR3, as DNA: TGCGCCAGCAGCCAAGCCCCGGGGGGCGGCTACACCTTC.